This is a list of T cell receptor beta chains from one sample in a study of blood T cell repertoires in COVID-19. Using immunoSEQ multiplex PCR, the repertoire was profiled, and TCRdb retains in-frame clones only, with some absent. Found here are some 150,000 clones, approximately 80% of them singletons; the top ten hold 8% to 9%. Sequenced input: peripheral blood. Receptors originate from a human donor with acute or convalescent COVID-19. The donor label of this sample is uncertain. Both conserved end residues are part of each CDR3. A D gene is named only where the DNA matches it firmly. Clone size is not always given. Where it is, it says once, few, many or a class for expanded clones.

>TRBV4-1|.|few|TRBJ2-7
TGCGCCAGCAGCCCGGGATCCGGTGGGACCTACGAGCAGTACTTC
CASSPGSGGTYEQYF
>TRBV6-5|TRBD1|.|TRBJ1-2
TGTGCCAGCAGTTACGACAGGGCTTATGGCTACACCTTC
CASSYDRAYGYTF
>TRBV5-4|.|.|TRBJ2-1
TGTGCCAGCAGCTTGAGTGGGCTAGCCCTCAATGAGCAGTTCTTC
CASSLSGLALNEQFF
>TRBV10-3|.|.|TRBJ1-3
TGTGCCATCAGTGCCGGTGGAAACACCATATATTTT
CAISAGGNTIYF
>TRBV13|TRBD1|few|TRBJ2-1
TGTGCCAGCAGTTCGGACAGGGGGTCTAGTGAGCAGTTCTTC
CASSSDRGSSEQFF
>TRBV15|TRBD1|.|TRBJ1-6
TGTGCCACCCTGGGACAGAGGAATTCACCCCTCCACTTT
CATLGQRNSPLHF
>TRBV18|TRBD2|few|TRBJ2-3
TGTGCCAGCTCACCCTGGACTAGCGGGGGTTCGCAGTATTTT
CASSPWTSGGSQYF
>TRBV24-1|TRBD1|.|TRBJ1-2
TGTGCCACCAGTCTTGGACAGGGGGGGAACTATGGCTACACCTTC
CATSLGQGGNYGYTF
>TRBV19|TRBD1|few|TRBJ1-2
TGTGCCAGTAGTATCCCCCAGGGGGACTATGGCTACACCTTC
CASSIPQGDYGYTF
>TRBV7-9|.|.|TRBJ1-2
TGTGCCAGCAGCTTAGAGGAGACAGTCGGTGGCTACACCTTC
CASSLEETVGGYTF
>TRBV19|TRBD1|few|TRBJ1-1
TGTGCCAGTAAATCGACAGGGGCGAACACTGAAGCTTTCTTT
CASKSTGANTEAFF
>TRBV29-1|.|.|TRBJ2-3
TGCAGCGTTGCCGAAATGCGGACAGATACGCAGTATTTT
CSVAEMRTDTQYF
>TRBV14|.|.|TRBJ1-2
TGTGCCAGCAGCCAATATCAGGGGCAGGGCTACACCTTC
CASSQYQGQGYTF
>TRBV11-2|.|.|TRBJ2-7
TGTGCCAGCAGCACCATGGGACTCGCGGGGGAGCAGTACTTC
CASSTMGLAGEQYF
>TRBV19|.|.|TRBJ1-1
TGTGCCAGTAGTATTGTTCTTTCGAACACTGAAGCTTTCTTT
CASSIVLSNTEAFF
>TRBV7-9|TRBD1|.|TRBJ1-2
TGTGCCAGCAGCCCGATGGGACAGGGGGCTGGCTACACCTTC
CASSPMGQGAGYTF
>TRBV11-3|.|.|TRBJ2-1
TGTGCCAGCAGCTTATCCGGGTATGAGCAGTTCTTC
CASSLSGYEQFF
>TRBV7-9|.|.|TRBJ2-5
TGTGCCAGCAGCTCTCTGGGTGGGGCCGGGGAGACCCAGTACTTC
CASSSLGGAGETQYF
>TRBV3-1/TRBV3-2|.|.|TRBJ2-2
TGTGCCAGCAGCCTAGCGTCGAACACCGGGGAGCTGTTTTTT
CASSLASNTGELFF
>TRBV27|TRBD1|.|TRBJ1-4
TGTGCCAGCAGGGGCGGGACAGGGTATGAAAAACTGTTTTTT
CASRGGTGYEKLFF
>TRBV11-2|.|few|TRBJ1-1
TGTGCCAGCAGCTTACAGGGGATGAACACTGAAGCTTTCTTT
CASSLQGMNTEAFF
>TRBV6-4|TRBD1|few|TRBJ2-7
TGTGCCAGCAGTGACTCTGGGGACAGAGCCTACGAGCAGTACTTC
CASSDSGDRAYEQYF
>TRBV7-9|TRBD1|.|TRBJ2-1
TGTGCCAGCAGCCGAGAGGACAGGGAGCAGTTCTTC
CASSREDREQFF
>TRBV5-1|TRBD2|.|TRBJ2-1
TGCGCCAGCAGGGATGCCGGGACTAGAGTCAATGAGCAGTTCTTC
CASRDAGTRVNEQFF
>TRBV28|.|many|TRBJ2-1
TGTGCCTTTTCGGAGGGGCATAGGTACAATGAGCAGTTCTTC
CAFSEGHRYNEQFF
>TRBV20-1|.|.|TRBJ2-5
TGCAGTGCTAGACGGGAGACCCAGTACTTC
CSARRETQYF
>TRBV7-6|TRBD1|.|TRBJ2-2
TGTGCCAGCAGCTTAGGGGCCGGGACAGGGGGCCGTCCCGGGGAGCTGTTTTTT
CASSLGAGTGGRPGELFF
>TRBV18|.|.|TRBJ1-1
TGTGCCAGCTCACCAACAGCCGTGAACACTGAAGCTTTCTTT
CASSPTAVNTEAFF
>TRBV30|.|.|TRBJ1-5
TGTGCCTGGAGTGTCGGGGGGGGCGATCAGCCCCAGCATTTT
CAWSVGGGDQPQHF
>TRBV9|TRBD1|.|TRBJ1-2
TGTGCCAGCAGCGTCTCCCTTGACAGGGCCTTCTATGGCTACACCTTC
CASSVSLDRAFYGYTF
>TRBV10-3|.|.|TRBJ1-5
TGTGCCATCAGTGAGTCTCCGGGGGATCAGCCCCAGCATTTT
CAISESPGDQPQHF
>TRBV5-1|.|once|TRBJ1-3
TGCGCCAGCAGCCCACTTGGGAGCTCTGGAAACACCATATATTTT
CASSPLGSSGNTIYF
>TRBV28|.|.|TRBJ1-2
TGTGCCAGCAGTTTAGAACAAGTAAACTATGGCTACACCTTC
CASSLEQVNYGYTF
>TRBV12-3/TRBV12-4|.|.|TRBJ1-2
TGTGCCAGCGGACCCCAGGGCTACTATGGCTACACCTTC
CASGPQGYYGYTF
>TRBV7-9|.|.|TRBJ1-2
TGTGCCAGCAGCTTAGAGAGAGGAATCATTGACTACACCTTC
CASSLERGIIDYTF
>TRBV18|.|.|TRBJ2-1
TGTGCCAGCTCACCACCGGCAGGCGGGAATGAGCAGTTCTTC
CASSPPAGGNEQFF
>TRBV6-5|TRBD1|.|TRBJ1-1
TGTGCCAGCAGAGACACAGGGGGCGGTACTGAAGCTTTCTTT
CASRDTGGGTEAFF
>TRBV30|TRBD1|few|TRBJ1-2
TGTGCCTCCAAACCGGGACAGGGTTATGGCTACACCTTC
CASKPGQGYGYTF
>TRBV18|.|.|TRBJ2-4
TGTGCCAGCTCAGACAGCCTCGGCATTCAGTACTTC
CASSDSLGIQYF
>TRBV7-6|.|.|TRBJ2-1
TGTGCCAGCAGCTTAGGGAGGGTCTATGAGCAGTTCTTC
CASSLGRVYEQFF